The T cell receptor (beta chain) under discussion was sequenced for a study of PD-1 blockade in classical Hodgkin lymphoma. Overall study context: Administration of nivolumab to patients was at 3 mg/kg intravenously every 2 weeks.

In regard to this clone: Its cognate antigen is unknown.

Broader study findings: Complete responders showed a baseline diversity that resembled the diversity of newly diagnosed patients. Some patients started nivolumab under 1 year after ASCT, and they were excluded. Relapsed/refractory patients reportedly had lower baseline diversity than newly diagnosed patients.

The assay was immunoSEQ multiplex PCR, and TCRdb's table has in-frame clones only and misses some. This sample carries about 22,000 clones, under 75% of them seen once, and the ten largest clones take around 1.3%. The germline V gene encodes CDR1 MNHEY and CDR2 SVGAGI. V shed 9 bases, J shed 8 bases, and the junction held 12 bases outside the gene matches. The CDR3 extends over 14 amino acids. Time point noted: cycle 4 day 1 (C4D1), after 6 weeks of nivolumab. Each patient experienced a relapse that followed autologous stem cell transplantation, and brentuximab vedotin exposure varied. Magnetic negative selection purified CD4+ T cells from thawed PBMCs.

This TCR derives from a human donor with classical Hodgkin lymphoma. The chain combines TRBV6-5 with TRBJ1-2; TRBD1 matches at 10 bases. The material sequenced was CD4+ T cells from blood, taken before the fourth cycle of nivolumab. As DNA, the CDR3 is TGTGCCAGTACGACCGGGACAGGGGAGCGCGGCTACACCTTC. This sequence encodes CASTTGTGERGYTF.